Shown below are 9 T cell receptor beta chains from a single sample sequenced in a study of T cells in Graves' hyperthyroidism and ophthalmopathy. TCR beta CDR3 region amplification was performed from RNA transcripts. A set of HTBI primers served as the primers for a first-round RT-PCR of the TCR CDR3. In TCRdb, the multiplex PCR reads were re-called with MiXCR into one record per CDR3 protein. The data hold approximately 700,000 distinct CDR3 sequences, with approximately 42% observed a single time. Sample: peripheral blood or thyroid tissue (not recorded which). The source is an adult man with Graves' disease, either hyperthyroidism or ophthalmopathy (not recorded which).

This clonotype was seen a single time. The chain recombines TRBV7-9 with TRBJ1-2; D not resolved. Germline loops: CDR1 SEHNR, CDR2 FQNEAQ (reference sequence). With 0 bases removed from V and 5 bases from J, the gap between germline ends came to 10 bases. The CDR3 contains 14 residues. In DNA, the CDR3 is TGTGCCAGCAGCTTAGCGGTACGGCAGTATGGCTACACCTTC. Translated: CASSLAVRQYGYTF.

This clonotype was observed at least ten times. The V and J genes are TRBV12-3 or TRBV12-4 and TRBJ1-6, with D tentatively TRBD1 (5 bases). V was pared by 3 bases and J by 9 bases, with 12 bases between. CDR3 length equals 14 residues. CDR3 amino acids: CASSFGQGGSPLHF. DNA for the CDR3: TGTGCCAGCAGTTTCGGGCAGGGAGGTTCACCCCTCCACTTT.

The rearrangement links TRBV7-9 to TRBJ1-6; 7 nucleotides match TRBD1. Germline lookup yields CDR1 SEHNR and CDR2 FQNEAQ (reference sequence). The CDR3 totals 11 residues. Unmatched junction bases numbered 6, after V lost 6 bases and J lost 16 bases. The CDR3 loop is CASSEGTALHF. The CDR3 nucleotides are TGTGCCAGCAGTGAGGGGACAGCGCTCCACTTT.

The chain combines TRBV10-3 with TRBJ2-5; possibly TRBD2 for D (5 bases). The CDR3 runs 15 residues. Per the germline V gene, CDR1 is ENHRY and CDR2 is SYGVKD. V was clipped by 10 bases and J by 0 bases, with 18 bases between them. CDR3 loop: CASRALDWYQETQYF. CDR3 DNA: TGTGCCAGCAGAGCCCTGGACTGGTACCAAGAGACCCAGTACTTC.

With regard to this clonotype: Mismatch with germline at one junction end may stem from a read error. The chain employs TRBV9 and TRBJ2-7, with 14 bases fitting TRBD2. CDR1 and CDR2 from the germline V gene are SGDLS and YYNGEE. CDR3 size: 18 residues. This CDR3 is CASSLVGLAGGKPYEQYF. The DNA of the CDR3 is TGCGCCAGCAGCTTGGTCGGACTAGCGGGAGGAAAGCCCTACGAGCAGTACTTC.

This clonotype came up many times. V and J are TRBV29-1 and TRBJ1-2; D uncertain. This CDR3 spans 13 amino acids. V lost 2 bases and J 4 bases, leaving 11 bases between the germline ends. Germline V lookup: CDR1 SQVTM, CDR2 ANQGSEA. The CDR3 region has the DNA TGCAGCGTTGAACGGACGACGGGCTATGGCTACACCTTC. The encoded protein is CSVERTTGYGYTF.

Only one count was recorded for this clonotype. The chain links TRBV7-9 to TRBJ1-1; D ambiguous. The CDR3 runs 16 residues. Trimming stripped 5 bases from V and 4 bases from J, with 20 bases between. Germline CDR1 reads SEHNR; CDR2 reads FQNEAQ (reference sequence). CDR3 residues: CASSLLDPSMITEAFF. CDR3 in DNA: TGTGCCAGCAGCCTGCTCGATCCGTCCATGATCACTGAAGCTTTCTTT.

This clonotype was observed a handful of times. The CDR3 DNA follows: TGCAGTGCTACAGGTCTAGCGGGAGGGTGGGAGACCCAGTACTTC. Its protein product is CSATGLAGGWETQYF. V gene TRBV20-1 combines with J gene TRBJ2-5; TRBD2 matches at 12 bases. Per germline, CDR1 DFQATT and CDR2 SNEGSKA (reference sequence). There are 15 residues in the CDR3. The trim removed 4 bases at V and 5 bases at J, leaving 8 bases unmatched.

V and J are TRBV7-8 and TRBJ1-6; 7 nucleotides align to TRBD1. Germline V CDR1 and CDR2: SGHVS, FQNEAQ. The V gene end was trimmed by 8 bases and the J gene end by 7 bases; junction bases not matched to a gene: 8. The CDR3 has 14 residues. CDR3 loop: CASSPQGRNSPLHF. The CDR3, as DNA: TGTGCCAGCTCACCACAGGGGAGGAATTCACCCCTCCACTTT.